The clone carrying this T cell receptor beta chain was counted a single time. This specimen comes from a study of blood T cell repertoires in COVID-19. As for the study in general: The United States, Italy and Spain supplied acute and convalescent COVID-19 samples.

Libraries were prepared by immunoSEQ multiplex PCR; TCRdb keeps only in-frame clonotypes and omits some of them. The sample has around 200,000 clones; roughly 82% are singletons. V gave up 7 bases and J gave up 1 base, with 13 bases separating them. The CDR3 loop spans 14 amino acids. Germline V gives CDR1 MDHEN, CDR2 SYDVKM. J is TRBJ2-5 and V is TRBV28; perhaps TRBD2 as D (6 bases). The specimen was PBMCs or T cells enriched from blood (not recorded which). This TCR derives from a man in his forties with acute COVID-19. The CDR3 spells CASKVGGAQETQYF. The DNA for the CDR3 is TGTGCCAGCAAGGTTGGAGGGGCCCAAGAGACCCAGTACTTC.